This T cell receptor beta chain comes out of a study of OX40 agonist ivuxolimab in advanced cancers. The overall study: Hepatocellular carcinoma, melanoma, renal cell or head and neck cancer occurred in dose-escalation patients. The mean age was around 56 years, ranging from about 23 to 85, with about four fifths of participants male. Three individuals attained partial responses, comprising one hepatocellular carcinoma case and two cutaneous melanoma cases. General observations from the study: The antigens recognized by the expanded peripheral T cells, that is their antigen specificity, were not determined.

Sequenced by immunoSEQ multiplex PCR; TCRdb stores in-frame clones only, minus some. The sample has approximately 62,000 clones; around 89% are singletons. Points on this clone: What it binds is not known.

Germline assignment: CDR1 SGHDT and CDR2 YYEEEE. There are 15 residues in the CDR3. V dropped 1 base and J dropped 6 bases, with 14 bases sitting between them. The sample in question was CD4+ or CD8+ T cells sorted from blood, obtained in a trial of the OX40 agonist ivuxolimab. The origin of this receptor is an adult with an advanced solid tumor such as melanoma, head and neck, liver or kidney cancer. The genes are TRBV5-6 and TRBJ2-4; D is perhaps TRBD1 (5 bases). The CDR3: CASSLIREVGNIQYF. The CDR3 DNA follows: TGTGCCAGCAGCTTGATCAGGGAAGTAGGAAACATTCAGTACTTC.